The 4 T cell receptor beta chains reported below all come from one sample, sequenced in a study of cytomegalovirus exposure and HLA in healthy donors. This table comes from immunoSEQ multiplex PCR, and its TCRdb copy is limited to in-frame clones, with some not included. The sample carries 250,000 or so clones, around 90% recorded once. Sequencing was carried out using PBMCs. Source of these receptors: a woman aged 18 to 35 in good health and CMV-seronegative.

This chain joins TRBV10-3 and TRBJ1-2, with no clear D. Germline CDR1 ENHRY, CDR2 SYGVKD. V was trimmed by 8 bases and J by 4 bases, leaving 17 bases between them. The CDR3 totals 14 residues. The CDR3, as DNA: TGTGCCATCGACGACGGGGTATCATCCTATGGCTACACCTTC. Encoded protein: CAIDDGVSSYGYTF.

The rearrangement uses TRBV6-5 and TRBJ2-2, with D uncertain. Germline CDR1 reads MNHEY; CDR2 reads SVGAGI. The CDR3 is made up of 13 amino acids. V was trimmed by 7 bases and J by 5 bases, leaving 11 bases between them. The DNA for the CDR3 is TGTGCCAGCATCCAATCTAGAACCGGGGAGCTGTTTTTT. Translated, it gives CASIQSRTGELFF.

V gene TRBV7-2 combines with J gene TRBJ1-1; TRBD1 matches at 9 bases. CDR1 SGHTA and CDR2 FQGNSA come from the germline V gene. J lost 6 bases, V lost 5 bases, and 10 bases had no gene match. The CDR3 spans 15 residues. This CDR3 is CASSLGTGLYPEAFF. CDR3 nucleotides: TGTGCCAGCAGCCTGGGGACAGGGCTTTATCCTGAAGCTTTCTTT.

The chain links TRBV4-2 to TRBJ2-7, with 8 bases lining up with TRBD2. The CDR3 runs to 16 residues. Losses at the gene ends were 0 bases for V and 1 base for J; bases not matched to a gene: 5. Germline assignment: CDR1 LGHNA and CDR2 YNFKEQ. CDR3 amino acids: CASSQEHLAGSYEQYF. In nucleotides, the CDR3 is TGTGCCAGCAGCCAAGAACATCTAGCGGGTTCCTACGAGCAGTACTTC.